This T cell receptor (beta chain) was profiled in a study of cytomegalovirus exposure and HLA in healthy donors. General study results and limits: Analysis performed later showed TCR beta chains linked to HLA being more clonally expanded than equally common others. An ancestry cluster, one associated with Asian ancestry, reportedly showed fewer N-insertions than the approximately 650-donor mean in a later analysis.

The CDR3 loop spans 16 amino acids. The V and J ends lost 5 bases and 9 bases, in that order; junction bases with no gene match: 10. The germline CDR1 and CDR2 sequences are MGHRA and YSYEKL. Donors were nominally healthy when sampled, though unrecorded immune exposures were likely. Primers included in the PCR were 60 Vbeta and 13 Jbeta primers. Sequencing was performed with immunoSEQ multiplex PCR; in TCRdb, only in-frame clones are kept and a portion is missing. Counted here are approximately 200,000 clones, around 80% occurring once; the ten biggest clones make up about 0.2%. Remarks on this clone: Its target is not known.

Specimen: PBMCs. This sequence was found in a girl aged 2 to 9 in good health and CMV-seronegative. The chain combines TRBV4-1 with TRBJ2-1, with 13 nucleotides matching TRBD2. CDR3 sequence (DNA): TGCGCCAGCAGCTGGGTACTAGCGGGGGGGCGGGGTGAGCAGTTCTTC. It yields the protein CASSWVLAGGRGEQFF.